The 26 T cell receptor beta chains below come from one sample, sequenced in a study of blood T cell repertoires in COVID-19. Only in-frame clones appear in the TCRdb table, and some are missing; sequencing was by immunoSEQ multiplex PCR. This sample has about 140,000 clones; about 84% occur once, and the top ten carry 8.8%. The specimen was peripheral blood. These receptor sequences come from an elderly woman in a cohort sampled during active or convalescent COVID-19.

V and J are TRBV6-6 and TRBJ1-5, with 7 positions matching TRBD1. Trimming took 5 bases from V and 3 from J; bases not matched to a gene: 19. In germline, CDR1 is MNHNY, CDR2 SVGAGI (reference sequence). This CDR3 comprises 19 residues. The CDR3 loop is CASSLRQGTIRLNNQPQHF. CDR3 nucleotide sequence: TGTGCCAGCAGTCTGCGACAGGGAACAATCCGGTTGAACAATCAGCCCCAGCATTTT.

This clone has more than one count but fewer than ten. CDR3 protein: CASSIVRQGSYV. The CDR3 coding sequence is TGTGCCAGTAGTATAGTACGGCAGGGTTCGTACGTC. This chain connects TRBV19 to TRBJ2-7, with D possibly matching TRBD1 (5 bases). The CDR3 sequence is 12 residues long. Germline V CDR1 and CDR2: LNHDA, SQIVND (reference sequence). Trimming took 1 base from V and 12 from J, leaving 13 bases between them.

The chain uses TRBV5-1 and TRBJ1-1; D uncertain. The CDR3 runs to 14 residues. Per germline, CDR1 SGHRS and CDR2 YFSETQ. With 0 bases removed from V and 0 bases from J, the gap between germline ends came to 6 bases. The CDR3 DNA is TGCGCCAGCAGCTTGGAACCTATGAACACTGAAGCTTTCTTT. It codes for CASSLEPMNTEAFF. Together with reference TRBV5-1 and TRBJ1-1, the CDR3 gives the full variable domain: KAGVTQTPRYLIKTRGQQVTLSCSPISGHRSVSWYQQTPGQGLQFLFEYFSETQRNKGNFPGRFSGRQFSNSRSEMNVSTLELGDSALYLCASSLEPMNTEAFFGQGTRLTVV.

The chain recombines TRBV19 with TRBJ1-5; a weak D match, TRBD1 (5 bases). Trimming removed 0 bases from V and 0 bases from J, with 18 bases in between. The CDR3 covers 19 residues. CDR1 and CDR2 (germline): LNHDA, SQIVND (reference sequence). For the CDR3, the DNA is TGTGCCAGTAGTATAGATGCGGTCAGGGCCCGTTATAGCAATCAGCCCCAGCATTTT. Translating it yields CASSIDAVRARYSNQPQHF.

The CDR3: CASSSLTGGITEAFF. The CDR3 region has the DNA TGTGCCAGCAGTTCCTTGACAGGGGGCATCACTGAAGCTTTCTTT. V and J are TRBV28 and TRBJ1-1; 10 nucleotides line up with TRBD1. Germline V gene sequence: CDR1 MDHEN, CDR2 SYDVKM. J was trimmed by 4 bases and V by 4 bases; bases with no gene match: 6. The CDR3 covers 15 residues.

This chain joins TRBV19 and TRBJ1-4; D is unclear. The V gene lost 3 bases and the J gene lost 4 bases, with 6 bases spanning the gap. In germline, CDR1 is LNHDA, CDR2 SQIVND (reference sequence). This CDR3 has 13 amino acids. As DNA, the CDR3 is TGTGCCAGTAGTATGCGGGGTAATGAAAAACTGTTTTTT. Encoded protein: CASSMRGNEKLFF.

This chain links TRBV7-9 with TRBJ1-1; TRBD1 aligns across 9 bases. The V gene's germline CDR1 is SEHNR and CDR2 FQNEAQ (reference sequence). The CDR3 runs to 14 residues. J was trimmed by 4 bases and V by 5 bases; bases with no gene match: 5. The CDR3 DNA sequence: TGTGCCAGCAGCCTTCGGGACAGGGTCACTGAAGCTTTCTTT. Its protein is CASSLRDRVTEAFF.

J is TRBJ1-4 and V is TRBV7-6, with no clear D. Germline V gene lookup returns CDR1 SGHVS and CDR2 FNYEAQ. CDR3 length: 15 residues. V was trimmed by 1 base and J by 0 bases, leaving 6 bases between them. The CDR3 region is CASSLGQTTNEKLFF. In DNA form, the CDR3 reads TGTGCCAGCAGCTTAGGGCAAACAACTAATGAAAAACTGTTTTTT.

V usage is TRBV7-9 and J usage is TRBJ2-3; 9 bases line up with TRBD2. There are 17 residues in the CDR3. V lost 4 bases, J lost 2 bases, and 10 bases stayed unmatched. CDR1 SEHNR and CDR2 FQNEAQ come from the germline V gene (reference sequence). CDR3 bases: TGTGCCAGCAGCTCCTCCCTTGGCGGGGGGGTCACAGATACGCAGTATTTT. Translation gives CASSSSLGGGVTDTQYF.

This clone was detected once. The chain employs TRBV7-2 and TRBJ2-3, with TRBD1 identical over 7 bases. Germline V CDR1 and CDR2: SGHTA, FQGNSA. The CDR3 runs to 16 residues. Trimming at V came to 5 bases and at J to 1 base, leaving 9 bases not matched to a gene. The CDR3 bases are TGTGCCAGCAGCCCTCGTAGGGGGCGGGGCACAGATACGCAGTATTTT. Residues: CASSPRRGRGTDTQYF.

This sequence joins TRBV11-3 and TRBJ1-1; 8 bases agree with TRBD1. V lost 4 bases, J lost 10 bases, and 5 bases stayed unmatched. Germline V lookup: CDR1 SGHNT, CDR2 YENEEA. The CDR3 covers 12 residues. The CDR3: CASSYGDRGAFF. CDR3 nucleotide sequence: TGTGCCAGCAGCTACGGAGACAGGGGAGCTTTCTTT.

This rearrangement joins TRBV21-1 to TRBJ2-5; TRBD1, the table's D call, was not compared with the DNA. TRBV21-1 is a pseudogene segment. The CDR3 has 16 amino acids. Written as DNA, the CDR3 is TGTGCCAGCAGCAAACGACCGGTCAGGGTCCAAGAGACCCAGTACTTC. Protein: CASSKRPVRVQETQYF.

This clone has just one count. This chain uses TRBV29-1 with TRBJ2-1; 8 nucleotides match TRBD2. The CDR3 runs to 14 residues. V lost 6 bases to trimming and J lost 4 bases; unmatched junction nucleotides: 8. The germline V gene has CDR1 SQVTM and CDR2 ANQGSEA. The DNA for the CDR3 is TGCAGCGTAATTACGGGGGGGATTTACAATGAGCAGTTCTTC. It encodes CSVITGGIYNEQFF.

CDR3 sequence (DNA): TGTGCCAGCAGCTCCGGTTTGCCCTACGAGCAGTACGTC. Translated: CASSSGLPYEQYV. This chain connects TRBV7-2 to TRBJ2-7; D gene uncertain. This CDR3 contains 13 residues. Trimming took off 4 bases at V and 2 bases at J, with 9 bases between the two ends. Germline V CDR1 and CDR2: SGHTA, FQGNSA.

The CDR3 protein is CASRPSAGSTDTQYF. CDR3 in DNA: TGTGCCAGCAGACCCTCAGCGGGGAGCACAGATACGCAGTATTTT. This chain joins TRBV7-3 and TRBJ2-3; TRBD2 matches 7 bases. This CDR3 region has 15 residues. From germline, CDR1 is SGHTA and CDR2 FQGTGA. Trimming cost V 6 bases and J 0 bases; bases outside gene matches: 6.

The chain recombines TRBV3-1 (or the pseudogene TRBV3-2) with TRBJ2-7, with no clear D. This CDR3 is 12 amino acids long. The germline gives CDR1 LGHDT, CDR2 YNNKEL (reference sequence). V shed 4 bases and J shed 0 bases, with 4 bases lying between them. DNA of the CDR3: TGTGCCAGCAGCCGGAGCTCCTACGAGCAGTACTTC. Amino acids: CASSRSSYEQYF.

This clone was observed a handful of times. The V gene is TRBV29-1, the J gene TRBJ1-2; D is unresolved. The CDR3 is 12 amino acids. Trimming took 7 bases from V and 2 from J, leaving 11 bases between them. Per the germline V gene, CDR1 is SQVTM and CDR2 is ANQGSEA. CDR3: CSAARPNYGYTF. The CDR3 DNA reads as TGCAGCGCCGCTAGGCCGAACTATGGCTACACCTTC.

Comment on this clone: Additional DNA sequences in this sample encode the identical CDR3. The V call is TRBV2, the J call TRBJ1-2; 9 bases map to TRBD1. Per germline, CDR1 SNHLY and CDR2 FYNNEI. The CDR3 loop spans 12 amino acids. V gave up 6 bases and J gave up 6 bases; unmatched junction bases: 2. The CDR3 sequence is CASRRTGDGYTF. The CDR3 coding sequence is TGTGCCAGCAGACGGACAGGGGATGGCTACACCTTC.

The chain employs TRBV6-1 and TRBJ1-1; no clear D gene. The germline V gene has CDR1 MNHNS and CDR2 SASEGT. The CDR3 length is 16 residues. Trimming removed 3 bases from V and 2 bases from J, with 16 bases in between. Here the CDR3 reads CASSDGRPILNTEAFF. The CDR3 DNA follows: TGTGCCAGCAGTGATGGTCGCCCGATTCTAAACACTGAAGCTTTCTTT.

The chain employs TRBV7-9 and TRBJ2-1; possible D gene TRBD1, 5 bases. Germline assignment: CDR1 SEHNR and CDR2 FQNEAQ (reference sequence). V lost 4 bases and J 0 bases, leaving 10 bases between the germline ends. The CDR3 contains 15 residues. The CDR3: CASSSGHSSYNEQFF. The DNA for the CDR3 is TGTGCCAGCAGCTCAGGACATAGCTCCTACAATGAGCAGTTCTTC.

The chain joins TRBV5-8 to TRBJ1-4, with D perhaps matching TRBD1 (5 bases). The ends were cut back, 0 bases at V and 1 base at J, with 10 bases in the middle. The CDR3 has 16 residues. Germline V gene data show CDR1 as SGHTS and CDR2 as YDEGEE. CDR3 in DNA: TGTGCCAGCAGCTTGGCGGGGGTTCGAACTAATGAAAAACTGTTTTTT. Translating gives CASSLAGVRTNEKLFF.

This clone was found once. This chain links TRBV3-1 (or the pseudogene TRBV3-2) with TRBJ2-3; weak D call: TRBD2 (5 bases). The germline V gene encodes CDR1 LGHDT and CDR2 YNNKEL (reference sequence). The germline V and J ends were trimmed by 4 bases and 1 base, with 6 bases remaining between them. CDR3 size: 13 residues. Written as DNA, the CDR3 is TGTGCCAGCAGCCGAGCGGGCACAGATACGCAGTATTTT. Translated, it gives CASSRAGTDTQYF.

The CDR3 loop is CASSPGHMISGANVLTF. Written as DNA, the CDR3 is TGTGCCAGCAGCCCTGGACACATGATCTCTGGGGCCAACGTCCTGACTTTC. The chain carries TRBV4-2 and TRBJ2-6; the D gene is possibly TRBD1 (5 bases). This CDR3 is 17 amino acids long. Per germline, CDR1 LGHNA and CDR2 YNFKEQ. Trimming shortened V by 4 bases and J by 0 bases, and 13 bases separated the two germline ends.

A few counts support this clone. The chain employs TRBV6-6 and TRBJ2-1, with D maybe TRBD1 (5 bases). The CDR3 is 12 amino acids. CDR1 MNHNY and CDR2 SVGAGI come from the germline V gene (reference sequence). Trimming pared 1 base from V and 8 bases from J, leaving 6 bases between. The CDR3 DNA sequence: TGTGCCAGCAGTTACTTAGGGGATGAGCAGTTCTTC. Translation: CASSYLGDEQFF.

The chain couples TRBV9 to TRBJ1-1; tentatively, D is TRBD1 (6 bases). Germline values: CDR1 SGDLS, CDR2 YYNGEE. With 2 bases removed from V and 5 bases from J, the gap between germline ends came to 13 bases. The CDR3 consists of 14 residues. The CDR3: CASSVWGRGTEAFF. CDR3 sequence (DNA): TGTGCCAGCAGCGTCTGGGGGCGAGGGACTGAAGCTTTCTTT.

The count of this clone is one. The rearrangement links TRBV7-2 to TRBJ2-4; 7 bases fit TRBD2. The CDR3 sequence is 14 residues long. Germline V gives CDR1 SGHTA, CDR2 FQGNSA. Trimming cost V 8 bases and J 0 bases; bases outside gene matches: 4. The CDR3 coding sequence is TGTGCCAGCGTAGCGGGCATAGCCAAAAACATTCAGTACTTC. This translates into CASVAGIAKNIQYF.